This entry lists 20 T cell receptor beta chains sequenced from one sample in a study of regulatory T cells in long-lasting Graves disease. Described time point: persistent/refractory GD, antithyroid drugs over 5 years with positive TRAb. Following extraction of RNA from PBMCs, that RNA was used to make the TCR library. iRepertoire HTBI primers and Arm-PCR of CDR3 regions built TCR beta libraries. MiXCR was run by TCRdb on the multiplex PCR reads, yielding one entry per CDR3 protein. The sample has some 420,000 distinct CDR3 sequences, about 22% seen once. Specimen: peripheral blood mononuclear cells (PBMCs), collected when the disease was refractory, from a patient treated with antithyroid drugs. The receptor set was obtained from a female donor with Graves disease.

This clonotype was counted many times. V and J are TRBV2 and TRBJ1-1; D gene unclear. Trimming took 2 bases from V and 8 from J, leaving 9 bases between them. The CDR3 loop spans 12 amino acids. The V gene's germline CDR1 is SNHLY and CDR2 FYNNEI. CDR3 region: CASSETAAEAFF. The DNA of the CDR3 is TGTGCCAGCAGTGAAACGGCAGCCGAAGCTTTCTTT. Combining the CDR3 with reference TRBV2 and TRBJ1-1 gives the whole variable domain EPEVTQTPSHQVTQMGQEVILRCVPISNHLYFYWYRQILGQKVEFLVSFYNNEISEKSEIFDDQFSVERPDGSNFTLKIRSTKLEDSAMYFCASSETAAEAFFGQGTRLTVV.

This clonotype was counted at least ten times. This chain joins TRBV30 and TRBJ1-2; D might be TRBD1 (5 bases). V lost 4 bases, J lost 8 bases, and 14 bases lay in between. CDR1 and CDR2 (germline): GTSNPN, SVGIG (reference sequence). CDR3 length equals 12 residues. CDR3 DNA: TGTGCCTGGATGGGGGAGGTGAGAGGCTACACCTTC. It translates to CAWMGEVRGYTF.

The chain joins TRBV19 to TRBJ2-5; 7 nucleotides match TRBD1. With 6 bases clipped from V and 3 bases from J, the junction kept 1 base outside the gene matches. The CDR3 totals 12 residues. Germline V lookup: CDR1 LNHDA, CDR2 SQIVND (reference sequence). CDR3 residues: CASSDREETQYF. Written as DNA, the CDR3 is TGTGCCAGTAGCGACAGGGAAGAGACCCAGTACTTC.

The gene calls are TRBV19 and TRBJ2-7; 10 nucleotides agree with TRBD1. The CDR3 has 13 residues. Trimming cost V 5 bases and J 3 bases; bases outside gene matches: 1. The germline V gene has CDR1 LNHDA and CDR2 SQIVND (reference sequence). The CDR3 nucleotides are TGTGCCAGTAGTGACAGGGGGCTCTACGAGCAGTACTTC. It translates to CASSDRGLYEQYF.

This chain links TRBV4-1 with TRBJ1-3; no clear D. CDR3 length equals 15 residues. Trimming took off 2 bases at V and 5 bases at J, with 13 bases between the two ends. Germline values: CDR1 MGHRA, CDR2 YSYEKL. This CDR3 reads CASSQTAGMRNTIYF. In DNA form, the CDR3 reads TGCGCCAGCAGCCAAACCGCGGGAATGAGAAACACCATATATTTT.

A few counts support this clonotype. The V gene is TRBV29-1, the J gene TRBJ1-1, with a weak D call TRBD1 (5 bases). The CDR3 contains 13 residues. Germline CDR1 SQVTM, CDR2 ANQGSEA. Trimming took off 5 bases at V and 2 bases at J, with 12 bases between the two ends. CDR3 amino acids: CSVRRGGNTEAFF. CDR3 bases: TGCAGCGTTCGGCGGGGGGGAAACACTGAAGCTTTCTTT.

This clonotype was found many times. The chain has TRBV6-1 and TRBJ2-5; D is ambiguous. The CDR3 covers 14 residues. V was pared by 5 bases and J by 5 bases, with 15 bases between. Germline V lookup: CDR1 MNHNS, CDR2 SASEGT. CDR3 DNA sequence: TGTGCCAGCAGTCACCCCGCCAGCAGGGAGACCCAGTACTTC. The encoded protein is CASSHPASRETQYF.

The chain employs TRBV12-3 or TRBV12-4 and TRBJ2-2, with D perhaps matching TRBD2 (5 bases). This CDR3 is built from 14 residues. V dropped 1 base and J dropped 6 bases, with 9 bases sitting between them. CDR3 loop: CASSLGSGAGELFF. The CDR3 nucleotides are TGTGCCAGCAGTTTAGGCAGCGGCGCCGGGGAGCTGTTTTTT.

This clonotype turned up a few times. J is TRBJ2-5 and V is TRBV5-1; D not certain. Per germline, CDR1 SGHRS and CDR2 YFSETQ. This CDR3 contains 13 residues. Trimming shortened V by 2 bases and J by 1 base, and 6 bases separated the two germline ends. CDR3 sequence reads: CASSFTAQETQYF. The CDR3 region has the DNA TGCGCCAGCAGCTTTACAGCCCAAGAGACCCAGTACTTC.

This clonotype was seen ten or more times. This chain links TRBV6-5 with TRBJ2-4; no reliable D call. Germline lookup yields CDR1 MNHEY and CDR2 SVGAGI. The CDR3 runs 13 residues. Trimming took 4 bases from V and 4 from J, leaving 8 bases between them. CDR3 residues: CASSSPEKNIQYF. CDR3 nucleotide sequence: TGTGCCAGCAGTTCCCCCGAAAAAAACATTCAGTACTTC.

This clonotype was seen ten or more times. The chain joins TRBV5-1 to TRBJ2-7; TRBD1 or TRBD2 may be the D gene (5 bases each). This CDR3 comprises 14 residues. Germline assignment: CDR1 SGHRS and CDR2 YFSETQ. Trimming pared 4 bases from V and 0 bases from J, leaving 11 bases between. CDR3 DNA: TGCGCCAGCAGCACCAGGGAGAGCTCCTACGAGCAGTACTTC. It specifies CASSTRESSYEQYF.

This clonotype occurred a few times. This may be a read error, as it is one base from a much larger clone. The genes are TRBV5-5 and TRBJ1-1; D may be TRBD1 (6 bases). Germline-derived CDR1 and CDR2 are SGHKS and YYEKEE (reference sequence). CDR3 length: 14 amino acids. The V end was cut by 3 bases, the J end by 1 base, with 10 bases between. The CDR3, as DNA: TGTGCCAGCAGCTACGGACAGCCGAACACTGAAGCTTTCTTT. It yields the protein CASSYGQPNTEAFF.

This clonotype appeared many times. The chain uses TRBV6-2 or TRBV6-3 and TRBJ2-2; perhaps D is TRBD1 or TRBD2 (5 bases each). CDR3 length equals 15 residues. The germline CDR1 and CDR2 sequences are MNHEY and SVGEGT. V was shortened by 3 bases and J by 4 bases, with 12 bases between the two germline ends. CDR3 sequence: CASSYGTGGTGELFF. DNA for the CDR3: TGTGCCAGCAGTTATGGGACCGGCGGCACCGGGGAGCTGTTTTTT.

This clonotype was detected only a few times. The CDR3 nucleotides read TGTGCCAGCAGCTTAGAAACAGGGACTCTCTACGAGCAGTACTTC. It specifies CASSLETGTLYEQYF. The rearrangement links TRBV7-2 to TRBJ2-7; D possibly matches TRBD1 or TRBD2 (6 bases each). The CDR3 runs 15 residues. Germline loops: CDR1 SGHTA, CDR2 FQGNSA. V lost 1 base, J lost 3 bases, and 13 bases lay in between.

The chain carries TRBV12-3 or TRBV12-4 and TRBJ2-3; D is unclear. The CDR3 sequence is 12 residues long. V was clipped by 6 bases and J by 5 bases, with 9 bases between them. DNA for the CDR3: TGTGCCAGCAGCACTTTACTAGATACGCAGTATTTT. Translated: CASSTLLDTQYF.

This clonotype was detected many times. CDR3 sequence: CASSPRDAEAFF. The CDR3 DNA reads as TGTGCCAGCAGCCCGAGGGATGCTGAAGCTTTCTTT. The rearrangement links TRBV11-3 to TRBJ1-1; D is undetermined. The CDR3 has 12 residues. V was cut by 5 bases and J by 6 bases, with 10 bases left in between. Looked up from germline, CDR1 is SGHNT and CDR2 is YENEEA. The full variable domain, with the rest looked up from reference TRBV11-3 and TRBJ1-1, is EAGVVQSPRYKIIEKKQPVAFWCNPISGHNTLYWYLQNLGQGPELLIRYENEEAVDDSQLPKDRFSAERLKGVDSTLKIQPAELGDSAVYLCASSPRDAEAFFGQGTRLTVV.

This clonotype was observed a handful of times. The chain combines TRBV11-3 with TRBJ2-7; 10 bases align to TRBD2. The CDR3 spans 14 residues. V shed 6 bases, J shed 2 bases, and the junction held 4 bases outside the gene matches. Germline lookup yields CDR1 SGHNT and CDR2 YENEEA. CDR3 region: CASRSLAGAYEQYF. The CDR3, as DNA: TGTGCCAGCAGGAGTCTAGCGGGAGCCTACGAGCAGTACTTC.

The chain links TRBV7-8 to TRBJ2-2, with 13 bases lining up with TRBD2. CDR1 and CDR2 (germline): SGHVS, FQNEAQ. This CDR3 spans 17 amino acids. V was clipped by 3 bases and J by 7 bases; unmatched bases: 8. CDR3 DNA sequence: TGTGCCAGCAGCTTGGGACTAGCGGGATTGATTTTCGGGGAGCTGTTTTTT. Its translation is CASSLGLAGLIFGELFF. Supplemented by reference TRBV7-8 and TRBJ2-2, the full variable domain reads GAGVSQSPRYKVAKRGQDVALRCDPISGHVSLFWYQQALGQGPEFLTYFQNEAQLDKSGLPSDRFFAERPEGSVSTLKIQRTQQEDSAVYLCASSLGLAGLIFGELFFGEGSRLTVL.

The chain has TRBV7-2 and TRBJ1-3; D is unresolved. The V gene lost 5 bases and the J gene lost 8 bases, with 10 bases spanning the gap. The CDR3 extends over 12 amino acids. Germline V gene sequence: CDR1 SGHTA, CDR2 FQGNSA. Here the CDR3 reads CASSPGWDTIYF. In nucleotides, the CDR3 is TGTGCCAGCAGCCCTGGTTGGGACACCATATATTTT.

This clonotype was seen more than once but under ten times. V and J are TRBV28 and TRBJ2-5, with 11 nucleotides matching TRBD2. Germline V lookup: CDR1 MDHEN, CDR2 SYDVKM. The V and J ends lost 3 bases and 5 bases, in that order; junction bases with no gene match: 8. This CDR3 region has 16 residues. DNA of the CDR3: TGTGCCAGCAGTTTCCAACTAGCGGGAGCTTCGGAGACCCAGTACTTC. It specifies CASSFQLAGASETQYF.